This T cell receptor beta chain comes out of a study of beta chain features in type 1 diabetes. Study background: Age, gender and cell yields were similar between patients and healthy donors. Study conclusions and caveats: Moderately but significantly shorter TCRB CDR3s were found in Type 1 diabetes patients in all four CD4+ subsets. Diminished insertions and augmented deletions at VDJ junctions characterized type 1 diabetes patients.

Expressed TCRB transcripts were sequenced after all isolated RNA was converted to cDNA. Clones were sequenced by immunoSEQ multiplex PCR, and TCRdb holds only the in-frame ones, with some missing. The sample carries hundreds of thousands of clones, around 13% recorded once. With respect to this clone: Its antigen remains unidentified.

The germline V and J ends were trimmed by 0 bases and 3 bases, with 7 bases remaining between them. CDR3 size: 14 residues. Germline CDR1 reads SGHRS; CDR2 reads YFSETQ. Based on CD45RO/CCR7/CD25/CD127/CD95/CD27, CD4+ regulatory, stem cell-like memory, naive and central memory cells were sorted. The gene calls are TRBV5-1 and TRBJ2-1; D remains ambiguous. Specimen: central memory CD4+ T cells from blood. This sequence originates from a young man in good health. The chain's CDR3 is CASSLELLYNEQFF. In DNA, the CDR3 is TGCGCCAGCAGCTTGGAGCTTCTCTACAATGAGCAGTTCTTC.